The 15 T cell receptor beta chains listed next were all sequenced from one sample in a study of CD8 T cells in ankylosing spondylitis. TCRdb redid the calling of the 5' RACE reads with MiXCR, one entry per CDR3 protein. The data contain 250,000 to 350,000 distinct CDR3 sequences, 20% of them seen just once; the ten biggest clones take up roughly 7.4%. Sequencing was carried out using blood, either unsorted or a sorted T cell fraction (not recorded which). Receptors were obtained from a male donor with ankylosing spondylitis or in good health (not recorded which).

This clonotype was counted a few times. The CDR3 DNA is TGCGCCAGCAGCATCGACGGTGCCCTCATGAACACTGAAGCTTTCTTT. Translation gives CASSIDGALMNTEAFF. The chain employs TRBV5-1 and TRBJ1-1; D gene uncertain. The CDR3 length is 16 residues. V dropped 4 bases and J dropped 0 bases, with 16 bases sitting between them. Germline V gene data show CDR1 as SGHRS and CDR2 as YFSETQ.

This clonotype was counted only a few times. V gene TRBV28 combines with J gene TRBJ2-1; D is unclear. The germline gives CDR1 MDHEN, CDR2 SYDVKM. The V end was cut by 1 base, the J end by 5 bases, with 9 bases between. This CDR3 region has 14 residues. The CDR3 region has the DNA TGTGCCAGCAGTTTATTTGCCTTAAACAATGAGCAGTTCTTC. It is translated as CASSLFALNNEQFF.

This clonotype was counted between two and nine times. This chain joins TRBV10-3 and TRBJ2-1; 10 bases are a match to TRBD2. V trimming: 10 bases; J trimming: 5 bases; junction bases outside the gene matches: 5. CDR3 length equals 13 residues. Per germline, CDR1 ENHRY and CDR2 SYGVKD. CDR3 region: CATLAGANNEQFF. The CDR3 DNA follows: TGTGCCACCCTAGCGGGAGCGAACAATGAGCAGTTCTTC.

Only a few counts were recorded for this clonotype. The chain is built from TRBV2 and TRBJ2-1; TRBD2 aligns across 7 bases. This CDR3 region has 15 residues. CDR1 SNHLY and CDR2 FYNNEI come from the germline V gene. V lost 6 bases to trimming and J lost 5 bases; unmatched junction nucleotides: 10. The CDR3 sequence: CASRPTRGTHNEQFF. As DNA, the CDR3 is TGTGCCAGCAGACCTACGCGGGGGACCCACAATGAGCAGTTCTTC.

V and J are TRBV4-1 and TRBJ2-1, with TRBD2 identical over 12 bases. CDR3 length equals 19 residues. V was clipped by 4 bases and J by 0 bases; unmatched bases: 10. Per germline, CDR1 MGHRA and CDR2 YSYEKL. For the CDR3, the DNA is TGCGCCAGCAGCCTGGGACTAGCGGGCACCAAGAGCTCCTACAATGAGCAGTTCTTC. This codes for CASSLGLAGTKSSYNEQFF.

This clonotype was counted a few times. The chain employs TRBV9 and TRBJ1-2; D is undetermined. The CDR3 covers 15 residues. Germline values: CDR1 SGDLS, CDR2 YYNGEE. The V and J ends lost 6 bases and 0 bases respectively, with 15 bases between them. The DNA for the CDR3 is TGTGCCAGCAACCCCATGTCGGGGACTAACTATGGCTACACCTTC. As protein: CASNPMSGTNYGYTF.

This clonotype occurred a few times. The rearrangement links TRBV6-2 or TRBV6-3 to TRBJ2-7; 9 bases align to TRBD1. The CDR3 sequence is 14 residues long. The J segment lost 4 bases and the V segment lost 5 bases, leaving 6 bases of the junction unmatched. Germline V gene sequence: CDR1 MNHEY, CDR2 SVGEGT. CDR3 loop: CASSRTGGVYEQYV. CDR3 sequence (DNA): TGTGCCAGCAGTAGAACAGGGGGCGTTTACGAGCAGTACGTC.

This clonotype was observed a few times. This rearrangement joins TRBV4-2 to TRBJ1-5; D is unresolved. V gave up 4 bases and J gave up 7 bases, with 20 bases separating them. This CDR3 contains 16 residues. Germline CDR1 reads LGHNA; CDR2 reads YNFKEQ. The CDR3 DNA reads as TGTGCCAGCAGCCCCACCCTGGCGGGGATCGGGCAGCCCCAGCATTTT. Translated: CASSPTLAGIGQPQHF.

V gene TRBV20-1 combines with J gene TRBJ2-1; 8 positions match TRBD1. The germline V gene has CDR1 DFQATT and CDR2 SNEGSKA (reference sequence). The V segment lost 4 bases and the J segment 8 bases; nucleotides outside the gene matches: 13. There are 15 residues in the CDR3. The CDR3 sequence is CSAIDRGRFSDEQFF. In DNA form, the CDR3 reads TGCAGTGCTATCGACAGGGGCCGTTTCAGCGATGAGCAGTTCTTC.

CDR3 nucleotides: TGTGCCAGCAGCGCCCCGGGGGGCGAGCAGTACGTC. It codes for CASSAPGGEQYV. The chain employs TRBV3-1 and TRBJ2-7; 7 bases match TRBD2. V was clipped by 5 bases and J by 6 bases; unmatched bases: 4. This CDR3 spans 12 amino acids. Germline V CDR1 and CDR2: LGHDT, YNNKEL (reference sequence).

The chain uses TRBV5-1 and TRBJ2-7, with 10 positions matching TRBD1. Germline loops: CDR1 SGHRS, CDR2 YFSETQ. The CDR3 is made up of 13 amino acids. V lost 3 bases and J lost 5; bases outside the gene matches: 2. The CDR3 here is CASSSGQGNEQYV. The CDR3 coding sequence is TGCGCCAGCAGCTCGGGACAGGGGAACGAGCAGTACGTC.

On this clonotype: A clone one base away is much larger, so this may be a read error. The gene calls are TRBV7-2 and TRBJ1-2, with D perhaps TRBD1 (5 bases). The CDR3 runs 13 residues. The germline gives CDR1 SGHTA, CDR2 FQGNSA. V shed 1 base and J shed 4 bases, with 7 bases lying between them. The CDR3: CASSLVGGYGYTF. DNA for the CDR3: TGTGCCAGCAGCTTAGTCGGGGGCTATGGCTACACCTTC.

V is TRBV4-2 and J is TRBJ2-1; D is perhaps TRBD1 or TRBD2 (5 bases each). Germline-derived CDR1 and CDR2 are LGHNA and YNFKEQ. V dropped 3 bases and J dropped 3 bases, with 18 bases sitting between them. This CDR3 is 17 amino acids long. The CDR3, as DNA: TGTGCCAGCAGCCATCTAGGCTCCGGGACCATCTACAATGAGCAGTTCTTC. As protein: CASSHLGSGTIYNEQFF.

This clonotype was counted between two and nine times. This rearrangement joins TRBV4-2 to TRBJ1-3, with TRBD1 as a possible D gene (6 bases). Germline loops: CDR1 LGHNA, CDR2 YNFKEQ. The CDR3 has 19 amino acids. V gave up 0 bases and J gave up 0 bases, with 18 bases separating them. This CDR3 is CASSQDSAGATYSGNTIYF. In DNA form, the CDR3 reads TGTGCCAGCAGCCAAGATTCGGCAGGGGCTACTTACTCTGGAAACACCATATATTTT.

This clonotype was counted only a few times. The rearrangement joins TRBV15 to TRBJ2-7, with 9 positions matching TRBD1. This CDR3 is 14 amino acids long. Germline V gene sequence: CDR1 LNHNV, CDR2 YYDKDF (reference sequence). The junction had 6 bases not matched to a gene; V was cut back by 3 bases and J by 6 bases. CDR3 in DNA: TGTGCCACCAGCAGGAGGGACAGGGTAGCCGAGCAGTACGTC. Protein: CATSRRDRVAEQYV.